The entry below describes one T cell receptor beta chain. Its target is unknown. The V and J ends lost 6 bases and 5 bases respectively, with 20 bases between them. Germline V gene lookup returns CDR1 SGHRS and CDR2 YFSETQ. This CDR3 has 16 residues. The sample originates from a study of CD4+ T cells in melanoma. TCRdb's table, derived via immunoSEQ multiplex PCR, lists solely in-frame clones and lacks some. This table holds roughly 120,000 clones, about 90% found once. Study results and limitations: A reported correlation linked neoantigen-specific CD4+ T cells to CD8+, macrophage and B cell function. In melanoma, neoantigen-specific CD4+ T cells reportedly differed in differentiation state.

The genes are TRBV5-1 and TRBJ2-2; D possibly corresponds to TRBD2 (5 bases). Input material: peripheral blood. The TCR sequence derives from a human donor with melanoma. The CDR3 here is CASKLLPSRGTGELFF. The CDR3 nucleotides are TGCGCCAGCAAATTATTACCTTCACGAGGGACCGGGGAGCTGTTTTTT.